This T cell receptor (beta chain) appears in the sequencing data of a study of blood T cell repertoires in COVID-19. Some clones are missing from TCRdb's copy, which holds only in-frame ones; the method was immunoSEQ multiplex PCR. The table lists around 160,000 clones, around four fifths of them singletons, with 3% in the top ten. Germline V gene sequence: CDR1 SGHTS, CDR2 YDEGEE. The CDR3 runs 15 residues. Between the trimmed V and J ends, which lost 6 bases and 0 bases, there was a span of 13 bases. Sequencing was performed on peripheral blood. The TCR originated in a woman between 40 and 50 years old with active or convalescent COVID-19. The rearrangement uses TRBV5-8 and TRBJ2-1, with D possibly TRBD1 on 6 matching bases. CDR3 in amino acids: CASNRDRSSYNEQFF. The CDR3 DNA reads TGTGCCAGCAACAGAGACAGGAGCTCCTACAATGAGCAGTTCTTC.